The 11 T cell receptor beta chains reported below all come from one sample, sequenced in a study of blood T cell repertoires in COVID-19. Profiled with immunoSEQ multiplex PCR; TCRdb holds only in-frame clones, not every one. The table includes around 60,000 clones, 80% to 90% detected once. The specimen was peripheral blood. Source of these receptors: a man between 35 and 55 years old with acute or convalescent COVID-19.

V is TRBV29-1 and J is TRBJ1-1, with 7 bases aligning to TRBD1. This CDR3 contains 13 residues. Germline CDR1 SQVTM, CDR2 ANQGSEA. V lost 4 bases, J lost 1 base, and 3 bases stayed unmatched. The CDR3 nucleotides are TGCAGCGTTGTACAGGGGCGGAACACTGAAGCTTTCTTT. Translation gives CSVVQGRNTEAFF.

The chain links TRBV6-5 to TRBJ1-1; D is ambiguous. The V end lost 4 bases, the J end lost 6 bases, and 12 bases lay between the germline ends. Germline V gene data show CDR1 as MNHEY and CDR2 as SVGAGI. This CDR3 is 13 amino acids long. The CDR3: CASSSTRWAEAFF. CDR3 coding DNA: TGTGCCAGCAGTTCCACCAGGTGGGCTGAAGCTTTCTTT.

The chain is built from TRBV9 and TRBJ2-7; D is perhaps TRBD1 (6 bases). Trimming took off 0 bases at V and 9 bases at J, with 22 bases between the two ends. The CDR3 spans 16 residues. In germline, CDR1 is SGDLS, CDR2 YYNGEE. The DNA for the CDR3 is TGTGCCAGCAGCGTAGAAGACAGGTCAGACCACATAGGGCAGTACTTC. It codes for CASSVEDRSDHIGQYF.

The chain uses TRBV2 and TRBJ1-3; D unclear. The V end was cut by 6 bases, the J end by 0 bases, with 3 bases between. The CDR3 totals 12 residues. Germline CDR1 is SNHLY and CDR2 is FYNNEI. The CDR3 is CASRYSGNTIYF. CDR3 DNA: TGTGCCAGCAGGTACTCTGGAAACACCATATATTTT.

This chain uses TRBV30 with TRBJ2-3; 8 nucleotides agree with TRBD2. Germline V gene data show CDR1 as GTSNPN and CDR2 as SVGIG (reference sequence). The V segment lost 4 bases and the J segment 5 bases; nucleotides outside the gene matches: 11. The CDR3 sequence is 15 residues long. CDR3 in amino acids: CAWTSHSGVVDTQYF. Written as DNA, the CDR3 is TGTGCCTGGACTTCACATAGCGGGGTGGTAGATACGCAGTATTTT.

V usage is TRBV12-3 or TRBV12-4 and J usage is TRBJ1-1; D uncertain. This CDR3 contains 10 residues. V was cut by 6 bases and J by 8 bases, with 7 bases left in between. The DNA of the CDR3 is TGTGCCAGCAGACCGGGAGAAGCTTTCTTT. Amino acids: CASRPGEAFF.

The chain couples TRBV7-3 to TRBJ2-2, with TRBD1 as a possible D gene (6 bases). CDR1 is SGHTA, CDR2 FQGTGA, per germline. There are 14 residues in the CDR3. V lost 6 bases, J lost 3 bases, and 11 bases lay in between. The CDR3 DNA sequence: TGTGCCAGCAGGACAAACAGGGACACCGGGGAGCTGTTTTTT. Residues: CASRTNRDTGELFF.

The chain combines TRBV18 with TRBJ2-7; 12 nucleotides agree with TRBD2. The V segment lost 8 bases and the J segment 12 bases; nucleotides outside the gene matches: 14. Per germline, CDR1 KGHSH and CDR2 LQKENI. CDR3 size: 14 residues. The CDR3 bases are TGTGCCAGCACCCAGCAACTAGCGGGGGGAAATGGGTACTTC. Its protein is CASTQQLAGGNGYF.

The chain uses TRBV19 and TRBJ1-1; 7 bases fit TRBD1. Per germline, CDR1 LNHDA and CDR2 SQIVND (reference sequence). The J segment lost 5 bases and the V segment lost 4 bases, leaving 10 bases of the junction unmatched. The CDR3 has 15 amino acids. CDR3 DNA sequence: TGTGCCAGTAGTACACAGGGGATAGGTGGGACTGAAGCTTTCTTT. As protein: CASSTQGIGGTEAFF.

V is TRBV4-1 and J is TRBJ1-3; possibly TRBD1 for D (5 bases). V gave up 0 bases and J gave up 5 bases, with 11 bases separating them. Germline CDR1 reads MGHRA; CDR2 reads YSYEKL. This CDR3 has 15 residues. The CDR3 reads CASSQDPGSRNTIYF. The CDR3 region has the DNA TGCGCCAGCAGCCAAGACCCAGGGTCAAGAAACACCATATATTTT.

V is TRBV5-1 and J is TRBJ1-1; D perhaps matches TRBD1 (5 bases). Germline V lookup: CDR1 SGHRS, CDR2 YFSETQ. The CDR3 contains 16 residues. The V end lost 0 bases, the J end lost 1 base, and 13 bases lay between the germline ends. CDR3 protein: CASSLVVGLENTEAFF. The CDR3 DNA reads TGCGCCAGCAGCTTGGTGGTGGGGCTTGAGAACACTGAAGCTTTCTTT.